The rows below give T cell receptor beta chains drawn from one sample of a study of blood T cell repertoires in COVID-19. The data were produced by immunoSEQ multiplex PCR, yet TCRdb's version contains in-frame clones alone and is incomplete. The repertoire has fewer than 250,000 clones, roughly 88% of them found once; the top ten carry roughly 2%. The sample was PBMCs or T cells enriched from blood (not recorded which). The origin of the receptors is a woman between 45 and 65 years old who had recovered from COVID-19. The CDR3 runs from the conserved cysteine through the conserved F or W. D genes are given only for firm matches.

v_call	d_call	j_call	cdr3_aa	cdr3_nt
TRBV19	NA	TRBJ1-5	CASSIPPQVYSNQPQHF	TGTGCCAGTAGTATACCCCCACAGGTTTATAGCAATCAGCCCCAGCATTTT
TRBV6-5	TRBD1	TRBJ1-1	CASSRDRGPPIPSF	TGTGCCAGCAGCAGGGACAGGGGCCCTCCGATCCCTTCCTTT
TRBV28	TRBD1	TRBJ1-5	CASRQGARQPQHF	TGTGCCAGCAGACAGGGGGCTCGTCAGCCCCAGCATTTT
TRBV5-1	NA	TRBJ2-2	CASSFRTGGSLAGGIANTGELFF	TGCGCCAGCAGCTTTCGGACAGGGGGCAGTCTAGCGGGAGGGATCGCGAACACCGGGGAGCTGTTTTTT
TRBV24-1	TRBD1	TRBJ2-3	CATSDSGQGRDTQYF	TGTGCCACCAGTGATTCGGGACAGGGGCGGGATACGCAGTATTTT
TRBV19	NA	TRBJ1-2	CASQEAPDYYGYTF	TGTGCCAGCCAAGAGGCGCCTGATTACTATGGCTACACCTTC
TRBV30	TRBD1	TRBJ1-1	CAWYRGLEAFF	TGTGCCTGGTACAGGGGCCTTGAAGCTTTCTTT
TRBV30	NA	TRBJ1-3	CAWSAPLSFSSGNTIYF	TGTGCCTGGAGTGCTCCCTTGAGTTTTTCCTCTGGAAACACCATATATTTT
TRBV28	TRBD2	TRBJ2-3	CASSFVGLAGDTQYF	TGTGCCAGCAGTTTCGTGGGACTAGCGGGAGATACGCAGTATTTT
TRBV18	TRBD1	TRBJ2-7	CASSGQGVHEQYF	TGTGCCAGCTCAGGACAGGGGGTCCACGAGCAGTACTTC
TRBV7-2	NA	TRBJ1-6	CASSLGSKSRNSPLHF	TGTGCCAGCAGCTTGGGGAGTAAGAGCCGCAATTCACCCCTCCACTTT
TRBV9	NA	TRBJ2-6	CASSIFDRRGANVLTF	TGTGCCAGCAGCATATTCGACAGGCGGGGGGCCAACGTCCTGACTTTC
TRBV29-1	NA	TRBJ1-2	CSVDLLGRLYGYTF	TGCAGCGTTGACCTACTGGGCAGGCTCTATGGCTACACCTTC
TRBV28	TRBD2	TRBJ2-7	CASSWTSGRSHEQYF	TGTGCCAGCAGTTGGACTAGCGGGAGGTCCCACGAGCAGTACTTC